Listed below are T cell receptor beta chains from one sample, sequenced in a study of blood T cell repertoires in COVID-19. Profiling relied on immunoSEQ multiplex PCR, and the TCRdb table lists in-frame clones only, not all of them. This sample carries around 230,000 clones, around 90% of them seen once, and the ten largest clones take 6% to 9%. The specimen sequenced was peripheral blood. These receptors were taken from a man between 60 and 75 years old who had recovered from COVID-19. CDR3s include the opening cysteine and the closing phenylalanine or tryptophan. The D gene is left open where the match is weak. Where a row states a size, it is once, few, many or the class of an expanded clone; other rows omit it.

size: .
V: TRBV20-1
length: 13
J: TRBJ2-7
D: .
CDR3: CSASRGSPYEQYF
DNA: TGCAGTGCTAGTCGGGGATCCCCTTACGAGCAGTACTTC

size: once
V: TRBV5-1
length: 14
J: TRBJ2-3
D: .
CDR3: CASSRDSGTDTQYF
DNA: TGCGCCAGCTCCCGGGACTCGGGCACAGATACGCAGTATTTT

size: once
V: TRBV3-1/TRBV3-2
length: 15
J: TRBJ1-2
D: .
CDR3: CASSQGPAEAYGPTF
DNA: TGTGCCAGCAGCCAAGGTCCAGCCGAGGCGTATGGCCCCACCTTC

size: once
V: TRBV6-5
length: 14
J: TRBJ2-3
D: TRBD2
CDR3: CASGGLAGGDTQYF
DNA: TGTGCCAGCGGCGGGCTAGCGGGGGGGGATACGCAGTATTTT

size: .
V: TRBV7-6
length: 16
J: TRBJ2-3
D: TRBD1
CDR3: CASSSLGTGTLDTQYF
DNA: TGTGCCAGCAGCTCCCTCGGGACAGGGACGTTGGATACGCAGTATTTT

size: .
V: TRBV5-1
length: 14
J: TRBJ2-3
D: .
CDR3: CASSHGLSTDTQYF
DNA: TGCGCCAGCAGCCACGGACTGAGCACAGATACGCAGTATTTT

size: .
V: TRBV19
length: 18
J: TRBJ2-6
D: TRBD1
CDR3: CASSSPYRGVSGANVLTF
DNA: TGTGCCAGTAGTTCCCCTTACAGGGGGGTAAGTGGGGCCAACGTCCTGACTTTC

size: .
V: TRBV9
length: 13
J: TRBJ1-2
D: .
CDR3: CASSVGGNYGYTF
DNA: TGTGCCAGCAGCGTTGGAGGGAACTATGGCTACACCTTC

size: .
V: TRBV18
length: 16
J: TRBJ2-1
D: TRBD1
CDR3: CASSPTYQGAGGEQFF
DNA: TGTGCCAGCTCACCAACTTATCAGGGGGCAGGAGGTGAGCAGTTCTTC

size: .
V: TRBV15
length: 13
J: TRBJ1-5
D: .
CDR3: CATSRVTAQPQHF
DNA: TGTGCCACCAGCAGAGTTACAGCTCAGCCCCAGCATTTT

size: .
V: TRBV7-9
length: 14
J: TRBJ1-6
D: TRBD1
CDR3: CASSRTGGNSPLHF
DNA: TGTGCCAGCAGCCGGACAGGGGGCAATTCACCCCTCCACTTT

size: .
V: TRBV6-6
length: 11
J: TRBJ1-2
D: .
CDR3: CADRSDYGYTF
DNA: TGTGCCGACAGGTCAGACTATGGCTACACCTTC

size: .
V: TRBV5-1
length: 12
J: TRBJ1-1
D: .
CDR3: CASSSSYTEAFF
DNA: TGCGCCAGCAGCTCGAGTTACACTGAAGCTTTCTTT

size: .
V: TRBV19
length: 17
J: TRBJ2-1
D: TRBD1
CDR3: CASSIQLQGARYNEQFF
DNA: TGTGCCAGTAGTATACAACTACAGGGGGCGCGGTACAATGAGCAGTTCTTC

size: .
V: TRBV9
length: 15
J: TRBJ2-7
D: TRBD1
CDR3: CASSRGTGGLYEQYF
DNA: TGTGCCAGCAGCCGGGGGACAGGGGGTTTGTACGAGCAGTACTTC

size: .
V: TRBV4-2
length: 16
J: TRBJ2-5
D: TRBD2
CDR3: CASSQSEKTSDETQYF
DNA: TGTGCCAGCAGCCAGTCGGAGAAGACTAGCGATGAGACCCAGTACTTC

size: .
V: TRBV3-1/TRBV3-2
length: 19
J: TRBJ2-2
D: .
CDR3: CASSPWDPWETSNTGELFF
DNA: TGTGCCAGCAGCCCCTGGGATCCTTGGGAGACTTCGAACACCGGGGAGCTGTTTTTT

size: .
V: TRBV5-5
length: 14
J: TRBJ1-5
D: .
CDR3: CASSLVRSNQPQHF
DNA: TGTGCCAGCAGCTTGGTCAGGAGCAATCAGCCCCAGCATTTT

size: .
V: TRBV10-2
length: 13
J: TRBJ1-1
D: .
CDR3: CASSESGTLAAFF
DNA: TGCGCCAGCAGTGAGTCTGGCACCCTGGCAGCTTTCTTT

size: .
V: TRBV6-1
length: 15
J: TRBJ2-1
D: .
CDR3: CASSEESSPYNEQFF
DNA: TGTGCCAGCAGTGAAGAATCTAGTCCCTACAATGAGCAGTTCTTC

size: .
V: TRBV5-8
length: 13
J: TRBJ2-1
D: .
CDR3: CASSLEGGDEQFF
DNA: TGTGCCAGCAGCTTGGAAGGCGGGGATGAGCAGTTCTTC

size: .
V: TRBV30
length: 15
J: TRBJ2-3
D: TRBD2
CDR3: CAWKLTSLKRDTQYF
DNA: TGTGCCTGGAAATTGACTAGCCTTAAACGGGATACGCAGTATTTT

size: few
V: TRBV3-1/TRBV3-2
length: 15
J: TRBJ1-1
D: TRBD1
CDR3: CASSQGGTANTEAFF
DNA: TGTGCCAGCAGCCAAGGGGGGACAGCTAACACTGAAGCTTTCTTT

size: .
V: TRBV19
length: 14
J: TRBJ1-2
D: .
CDR3: CASTPRGGEAGYTF
DNA: TGTGCCAGTACCCCTCGGGGAGGGGAAGCTGGCTACACCTTC

size: .
V: TRBV5-1
length: 18
J: TRBJ1-5
D: .
CDR3: CASSLYQLGQIGNQPQHF
DNA: TGCGCCAGCAGCTTGTACCAACTCGGACAGATTGGCAATCAGCCCCAGCATTTT

size: .
V: TRBV12-5
length: 16
J: TRBJ1-2
D: TRBD1
CDR3: CASGFGAGTEGYGYTF
DNA: TGTGCTAGTGGTTTCGGAGCCGGGACAGAAGGCTATGGCTACACCTTC

size: .
V: TRBV9
length: 17
J: TRBJ2-3
D: TRBD2
CDR3: CASSAFGLAVNTDTQYF
DNA: TGTGCCAGCAGCGCTTTTGGACTAGCGGTAAACACAGATACGCAGTATTTT

size: .
V: TRBV6-5
length: 13
J: TRBJ2-7
D: .
CDR3: CASGRQEMNEQYF
DNA: TGTGCCAGCGGACGACAGGAAATGAACGAGCAGTACTTC

size: .
V: TRBV18
length: 16
J: TRBJ1-4
D: .
CDR3: CASSPPSTLRGEKLFF
DNA: TGTGCCAGCTCACCACCGAGTACCCTCAGAGGCGAAAAACTGTTTTTT

size: few
V: TRBV7-7
length: 13
J: TRBJ1-1
D: .
CDR3: CASSIGRNTEAFF
DNA: TGTGCCAGCAGCATCGGTAGGAACACTGAAGCTTTCTTT

size: .
V: TRBV4-1
length: 13
J: TRBJ1-2
D: TRBD1
CDR3: CASSPTGLYGYTF
DNA: TGCGCCAGCAGCCCGACAGGGCTATATGGCTACACCTTC

size: few
V: TRBV3-1/TRBV3-2
length: 18
J: TRBJ2-5
D: TRBD2
CDR3: CASSQDRRGGGERETQYF
DNA: TGTGCCAGCAGCCAAGATCGGCGGGGCGGGGGGGAACGAGAGACCCAGTACTTC

size: .
V: TRBV3-1/TRBV3-2
length: 16
J: TRBJ1-5
D: .
CDR3: CASSHSGVAPNQPQHF
DNA: TGTGCCAGCAGCCATTCAGGTGTGGCCCCCAATCAGCCCCAGCATTTT

size: once
V: TRBV27
length: 14
J: TRBJ1-4
D: .
CDR3: CASSFQGTSEKLFF
DNA: TGTGCCAGCAGTTTTCAGGGGACCTCTGAAAAACTGTTTTTT

size: .
V: TRBV10-1
length: 19
J: TRBJ2-1
D: .
CDR3: CASSETLSRSEVRRNEQFF
DNA: TGCGCCAGCAGTGAGACATTATCTAGAAGCGAGGTGAGGCGGAATGAGCAGTTCTTC

size: .
V: TRBV2
length: 14
J: TRBJ1-6
D: .
CDR3: CASRLGRGGSPLHF
DNA: TGTGCCAGCAGACTCGGCCGAGGGGGTTCACCCCTCCACTTT

size: .
V: TRBV9
length: 14
J: TRBJ1-1
D: TRBD1
CDR3: CASSSRQGGTEAFF
DNA: TGTGCCAGCAGCTCCCGACAGGGTGGCACTGAAGCTTTCTTT

size: .
V: TRBV15
length: 15
J: TRBJ1-2
D: TRBD1
CDR3: CATSRERTGGSGYTF
DNA: TGTGCCACCAGCAGAGAAAGGACAGGGGGCAGTGGCTACACCTTC

size: .
V: TRBV5-1
length: 14
J: TRBJ2-2
D: TRBD2
CDR3: CASTGLANTGELFF
DNA: TGCGCCAGCACGGGACTAGCGAACACCGGGGAGCTGTTTTTT

size: .
V: TRBV5-1
length: 14
J: TRBJ2-2
D: .
CDR3: CASSHQEGTGELFF
DNA: TGCGCCAGCAGCCATCAGGAGGGGACCGGGGAGCTGTTTTTT

size: few
V: TRBV7-2
length: 12
J: TRBJ1-1
D: .
CDR3: CASSLSTVEAFF
DNA: TGTGCCAGCAGCTTGAGTACAGTTGAAGCTTTCTTT

size: .
V: TRBV4-2
length: 16
J: TRBJ1-3
D: .
CDR3: CASSQVQVFSGNTIYF
DNA: TGTGCCAGCAGCCAAGTACAGGTTTTCTCTGGAAACACCATATATTTT

size: .
V: TRBV18
length: 12
J: TRBJ2-1
D: .
CDR3: CASSSGAIEQFF
DNA: TGTGCCAGCTCATCAGGGGCGATTGAGCAGTTCTTC

size: .
V: TRBV6-5
length: 15
J: TRBJ2-7
D: TRBD1
CDR3: CASRNGQVVGYEQYF
DNA: TGTGCCAGCAGAAACGGACAGGTCGTGGGGTACGAGCAGTACTTC

size: once
V: TRBV24-1
length: 14
J: TRBJ1-5
D: .
CDR3: CATSDPGGGQPQHF
DNA: TGTGCCACCAGTGATCCTGGTGGGGGCCAGCCCCAGCATTTT

size: .
V: TRBV5-1
length: 15
J: TRBJ2-3
D: .
CDR3: CASYTGHLPTDTQYF
DNA: TGCGCCAGCTATACGGGACATCTCCCCACAGATACGCAGTATTTT

size: .
V: TRBV25-1
length: 16
J: TRBJ1-3
D: .
CDR3: CASTPPAAISGNTIYF
DNA: TGTGCCAGCACCCCCCCCGCGGCCATCTCTGGAAACACCATATATTTT

size: .
V: TRBV5-1
length: 15
J: TRBJ1-6
D: .
CDR3: CASSSLGAPNSPLHF
DNA: TGCGCCAGCAGTTCCCTGGGGGCCCCAAATTCACCCCTCCACTTT

size: .
V: TRBV19
length: 13
J: TRBJ1-4
D: .
CDR3: CASAEGANEKLFF
DNA: TGTGCCAGCGCAGAAGGGGCGAATGAAAAACTGTTTTTT

size: .
V: TRBV24-1
length: 14
J: TRBJ2-5
D: .
CDR3: CATSDFYSGATQYF
DNA: TGTGCCACCAGTGATTTTTATAGCGGTGCGACCCAGTACTTC

size: .
V: TRBV21-1
length: 16
J: TRBJ2-5
D: .
CDR3: CASSIKDWITPETQYF
DNA: TGTGCCAGCAGCATTAAGGACTGGATTACCCCAGAGACCCAGTACTTC

size: .
V: TRBV3-1/TRBV3-2
length: 14
J: TRBJ1-2
D: .
CDR3: CASSQDEFRGGYTF
DNA: TGTGCCAGCAGCCAAGATGAATTCAGGGGCGGCTACACCTTC

size: .
V: TRBV29-1
length: 15
J: TRBJ2-7
D: TRBD2
CDR3: CSAGLRLAGRLEQYF
DNA: TGCAGCGCCGGATTGCGGCTAGCGGGACGATTAGAGCAGTACTTC

size: .
V: TRBV11-3
length: 13
J: TRBJ1-1
D: TRBD1
CDR3: CASSQDRRTEAFF
DNA: TGTGCCAGCAGCCAGGACAGGAGGACTGAAGCTTTCTTT

size: .
V: TRBV11-2
length: 16
J: TRBJ2-1
D: TRBD2
CDR3: CASSPLAGLTYNEQFF
DNA: TGTGCCAGCAGCCCCCTAGCGGGGCTAACCTACAATGAGCAGTTCTTC

size: .
V: TRBV4-2
length: 15
J: TRBJ1-4
D: .
CDR3: CASSQEGLREEKLFF
DNA: TGTGCCAGCAGCCAAGAAGGACTGAGGGAGGAAAAACTGTTTTTT

size: .
V: TRBV3-1/TRBV3-2
length: 15
J: TRBJ1-2
D: .
CDR3: CASSPTPQTNYGYTF
DNA: TGTGCCAGCAGCCCGACACCGCAGACCAACTATGGCTACACCTTC

size: .
V: TRBV7-9
length: 16
J: TRBJ2-2
D: TRBD2
CDR3: CASSLISGAYTGELFF
DNA: TGTGCCAGCAGTTTGATTAGCGGGGCGTACACCGGGGAGCTGTTTTTT

size: .
V: TRBV19
length: 15
J: TRBJ1-1
D: .
CDR3: CASSISGGVNTEAFF
DNA: TGTGCCAGTAGTATCAGCGGGGGGGTGAACACTGAAGCTTTCTTT

size: few
V: TRBV6-6
length: 14
J: TRBJ1-5
D: .
CDR3: CASSPRGGNQPQHF
DNA: TGTGCCAGCAGCCCCCGGGGGGGAAATCAGCCCCAGCATTTT